This TCR beta chain was identified during a study of T cell responses to AZD1222 COVID-19 vaccine. Here immunoSEQ multiplex PCR was the method, and the copy in TCRdb shows in-frame clones only, minus some. Of tens of thousands of clones in the sample, 78% were seen once. V shed 5 bases and J shed 7 bases, with 3 bases lying between them. The CDR3 spans 10 residues. Germline CDR1 is SGHRS and CDR2 is YFSETQ. The study, taken as a whole, reports: Targeting of unmutated variant regions was reportedly seen in nearly half of spike-specific TCRs. Spike-wide vaccine-associated CD4 TCRs dominated at 160-218 and 743-854.

With regard to this clone: The target antigen is unknown.

The source material was peripheral blood, sampled on day 0 of AZD1222 vaccination. This chain links TRBV5-1 with TRBJ2-2; D is unresolved. The TCR was taken from an adult in good health. Here the CDR3 DNA reads TGCGCCAGCAGGGGCGGGGAGCTGTTTTTT. Translation gives CASRGGELFF.